A single T cell receptor (beta chain) is shown here with its context. The data stem from a study of shared clonotypes between healthy human individuals. Clones were read by immunoSEQ multiplex PCR, and TCRdb kept only the in-frame ones, dropping some. The data hold 2 million to 2.5 million clones, with 85% to 95% observed a single time. This CDR3 is built from 16 residues. Germline CDR1 reads SGHDN; CDR2 reads FVKESK. Trimming stripped 1 base from V and 3 bases from J, with 16 bases between. Sequencing was carried out using naive CD4+ T cells from PBMCs. As to subset: CD45RA+ positively selected. This sequence originates from a man aged 18 to 29 in good health. Some clones in this sample may be carry-over from other donors' samples. This chain joins TRBV14 and TRBJ2-7, with a weak D call TRBD1 (6 bases). CDR3 sequence reads: CASSQVSGANHYEQYF. The CDR3, as DNA: TGTGCCAGCAGCCAAGTTTCAGGGGCGAACCACTACGAGCAGTACTTC.